This T cell receptor beta chain originates from a study of T-cell reconstitution after alpha-beta-depleted transplantation in children (TCRdb year 2016). Broadly, across the study: Using TCR repertoire profiling, the study quantitatively followed how T-cell immune reconstitution unfolded in children after TCRalphabeta/CD19-depleted allogeneic hematopoietic cell transplantation.

The CDR3 holds 19 amino acids from the cysteine to the phenylalanine. Kept here is only the CDR3 DNA, which spans 57 bases and is read in frame from base 1. Trimmed from V: 4 bases; trimmed from J: 6 bases; junction bases lacking a gene match: 15. As encoded in the germline V gene, CDR1 is SGHRS while CDR2 is YFSETQ. Receptor libraries were prepared by PCR. The listed sequencing device is Illumina HiSeq 2500. To normalize quantification of the TCRbeta repertoire, the TCR libraries were built with molecular barcoding that relied on unique molecular identifiers. Clones were called with MiXCR by TCRdb after fastp trimmed the public reads at Q25, and only in-frame beta chains were retained. Each record represents a unique CDR3 protein, reported with the most common genes and DNA among its rows. Here the sample has 500,000 or so distinct CDR3 sequences; approximately 30% occur a single time. The ten largest account for around 2.3% of the sample.

This clonotype was observed a handful of times. What antigen it recognizes has not been identified. Base qualities are not provided; no much larger clone lies one nucleotide away. The receptor was derived from a human donor who donated a stem cell graft to a child with aplastic anemia. Sequencing used PBMCs from the stem cell graft donor, obtained from the stem cell graft. This receptor chain uses TRBV5-1 and TRBJ2-1; 14 middle bases align to TRBD2. The DNA sequence is given as TGCGCCAGCAGCATACTACCGACTAGCGGGAGGGCCTCTATCAATGAGCAGTTCTTC. Its coded protein is CASSILPTSGRASINEQFF.